This T cell receptor (beta chain) was found in a study of blood T cell repertoires in COVID-19. At the level of the study: Sites in the United States, Italy and Spain provided acute and convalescent COVID-19 samples. In each case, the material was cDNA or gDNA derived from T cells, B-cell-depleted T cells, or PBMCs.

A PCR-confirmed or clinician-diagnosed COVID-19 case had contacted exposed participants within 2 weeks of entry. How the authors handled the data: For nucleated cells, counts were estimated from reference gene primer amplification. The repertoire was sequenced with immunoSEQ multiplex PCR; TCRdb's copy has only in-frame clones and lacks some. The D gene and trimming were derived from the DNA, and the V and J assignments and clone size from that table. The sample has roughly 190,000 clones; roughly 84% are singletons. V was pared by 5 bases and J by 4 bases, with 9 bases of the junction left unmatched. Germline CDR1 SGHTA, CDR2 FQGTGA. The CDR3 is 16 amino acids.

The sequence was obtained from a woman aged 30 to 39 who had been exposed to COVID-19. The material sequenced was PBMCs or T cells enriched from blood (not recorded which). The J gene is TRBJ2-2, the V gene TRBV7-3; TRBD1 aligns across 8 bases. CDR3 nucleotide sequence: TGTGCCAGCAGCCAGGGTACAGGGGGTCGCACCGGGGAGCTGTTTTTT. It is translated as CASSQGTGGRTGELFF.